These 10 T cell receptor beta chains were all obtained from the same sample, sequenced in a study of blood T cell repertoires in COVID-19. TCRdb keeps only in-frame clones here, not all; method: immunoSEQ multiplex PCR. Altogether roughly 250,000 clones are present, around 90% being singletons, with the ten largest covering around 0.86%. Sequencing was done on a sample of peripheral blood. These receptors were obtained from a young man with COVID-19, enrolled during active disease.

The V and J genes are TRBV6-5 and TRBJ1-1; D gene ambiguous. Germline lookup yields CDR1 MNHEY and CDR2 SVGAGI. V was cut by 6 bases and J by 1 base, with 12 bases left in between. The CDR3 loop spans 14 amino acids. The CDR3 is CASSALAGNTEAFF. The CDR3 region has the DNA TGTGCCAGCAGCGCCCTCGCGGGGAACACTGAAGCTTTCTTT.

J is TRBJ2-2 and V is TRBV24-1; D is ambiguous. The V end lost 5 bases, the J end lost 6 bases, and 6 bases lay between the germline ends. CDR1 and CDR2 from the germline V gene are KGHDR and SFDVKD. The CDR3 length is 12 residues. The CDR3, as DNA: TGTGCCACCAGTGCTAGTGCCGGGGAGCTGTTTTTT. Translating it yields CATSASAGELFF.

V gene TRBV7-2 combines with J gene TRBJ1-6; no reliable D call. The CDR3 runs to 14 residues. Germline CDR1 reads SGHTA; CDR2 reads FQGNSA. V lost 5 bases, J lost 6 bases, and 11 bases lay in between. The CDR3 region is CASSPEQLNSPLHF. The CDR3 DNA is TGTGCCAGCAGCCCGGAGCAGCTTAATTCACCCCTCCACTTT. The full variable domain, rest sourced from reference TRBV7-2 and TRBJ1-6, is GAGVSQSPSNKVTEKGKDVELRCDPISGHTALYWYRQSLGQGLEFLIYFQGNSAPDKSGLPSDRFSAERTGGSVSTLTIQRTQQEDSAVYLCASSPEQLNSPLHFGNGTRLTVT.

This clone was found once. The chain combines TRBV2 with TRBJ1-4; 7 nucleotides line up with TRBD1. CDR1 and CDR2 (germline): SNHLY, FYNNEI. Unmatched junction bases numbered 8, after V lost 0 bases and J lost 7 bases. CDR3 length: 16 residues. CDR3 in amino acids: CASSEAYGTETEKLFF. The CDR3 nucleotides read TGTGCCAGCAGTGAAGCTTACGGGACAGAGACTGAAAAACTGTTTTTT.

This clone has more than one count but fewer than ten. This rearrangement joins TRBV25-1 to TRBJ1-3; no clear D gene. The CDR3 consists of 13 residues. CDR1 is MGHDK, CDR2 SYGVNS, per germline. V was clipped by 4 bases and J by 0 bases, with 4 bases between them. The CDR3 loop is CASSVISGNTIYF. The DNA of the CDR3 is TGTGCCAGCAGTGTTATCTCTGGAAACACCATATATTTT.

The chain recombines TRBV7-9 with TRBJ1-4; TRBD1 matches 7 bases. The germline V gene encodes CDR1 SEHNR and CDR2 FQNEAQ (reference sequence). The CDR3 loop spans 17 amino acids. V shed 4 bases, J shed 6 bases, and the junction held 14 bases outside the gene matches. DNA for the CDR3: TGTGCCAGCAGCTCAGGGGGAGGAAGCTACGAATATGAAAAACTGTTTTTT. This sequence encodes CASSSGGGSYEYEKLFF.

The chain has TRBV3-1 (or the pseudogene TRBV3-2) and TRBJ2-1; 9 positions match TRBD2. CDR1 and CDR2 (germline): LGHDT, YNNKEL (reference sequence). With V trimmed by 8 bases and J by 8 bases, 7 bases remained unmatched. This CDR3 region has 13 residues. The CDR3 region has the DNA TGTGCCAGCGAGGCTAGCGGGGTGCATGAGCAGTTCTTC. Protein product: CASEASGVHEQFF.

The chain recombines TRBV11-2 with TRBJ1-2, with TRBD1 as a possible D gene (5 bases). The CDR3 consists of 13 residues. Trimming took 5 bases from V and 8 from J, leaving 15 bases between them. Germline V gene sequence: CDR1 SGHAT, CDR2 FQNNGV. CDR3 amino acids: CASSPGGFGGYTF. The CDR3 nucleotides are TGTGCCAGCAGCCCGGGGGGGTTCGGCGGCTACACCTTC.

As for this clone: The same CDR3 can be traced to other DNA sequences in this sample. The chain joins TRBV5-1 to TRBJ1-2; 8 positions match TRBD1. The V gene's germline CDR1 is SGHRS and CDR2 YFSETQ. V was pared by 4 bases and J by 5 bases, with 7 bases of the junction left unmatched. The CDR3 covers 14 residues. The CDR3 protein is CASSPGTGSYGYTF. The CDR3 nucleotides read TGCGCCAGCAGCCCAGGGACAGGAAGTTATGGCTACACCTTC.

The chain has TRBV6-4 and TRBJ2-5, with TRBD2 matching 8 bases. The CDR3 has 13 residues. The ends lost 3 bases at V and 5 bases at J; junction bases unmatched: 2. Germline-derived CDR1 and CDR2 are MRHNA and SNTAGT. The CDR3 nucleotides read TGTGCCAGCAGTGAGATAGCGGGGGAGACCCAGTACTTC. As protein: CASSEIAGETQYF.